This T cell receptor (beta chain) was recovered during a study of blood T cell repertoires in COVID-19. Germline CDR1 and CDR2: SNHLY and FYNNEI. CDR3 length: 15 amino acids. V lost 6 bases, J lost 0 bases, and 6 bases stayed unmatched. Measured with immunoSEQ multiplex PCR; TCRdb has only the in-frame clones, and not every one. The sample lists about 97,000 clones; around four fifths were seen once. The chain is built from TRBV2 and TRBJ2-3; 7 nucleotides agree with TRBD1. The sequenced material came from peripheral blood. This TCR came from a human donor in a cohort sampled during active COVID-19. The CDR3 loop reads CASSKQGSSTDTQYF. The CDR3 DNA sequence: TGTGCCAGCAGCAAACAGGGGTCTAGCACAGATACGCAGTATTTT. The variable domain in full, completed from reference TRBV2 and TRBJ2-3, reads EPEVTQTPSHQVTQMGQEVILRCVPISNHLYFYWYRQILGQKVEFLVSFYNNEISEKSEIFDDQFSVERPDGSNFTLKIRSTKLEDSAMYFCASSKQGSSTDTQYFGPGTRLTVL.